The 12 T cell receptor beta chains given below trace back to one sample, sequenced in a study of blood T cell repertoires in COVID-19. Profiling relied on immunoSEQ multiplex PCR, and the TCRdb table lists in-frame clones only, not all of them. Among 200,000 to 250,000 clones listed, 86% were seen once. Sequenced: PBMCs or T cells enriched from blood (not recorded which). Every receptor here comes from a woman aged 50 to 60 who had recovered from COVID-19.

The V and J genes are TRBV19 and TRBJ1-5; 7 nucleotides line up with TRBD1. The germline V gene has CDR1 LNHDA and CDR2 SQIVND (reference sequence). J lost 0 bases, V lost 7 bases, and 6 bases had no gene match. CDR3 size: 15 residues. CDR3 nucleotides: TGTGCCAGTACCAAGGGGGCGTATAGCAATCAGCCCCAGCATTTT. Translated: CASTKGAYSNQPQHF. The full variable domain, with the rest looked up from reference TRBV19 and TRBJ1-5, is DGGITQSPKYLFRKEGQNVTLSCEQNLNHDAMYWYRQDPGQGLRLIYYSQIVNDFQKGDIAEGYSVSREKKESFPLTVTSAQKNPTAFYLCASTKGAYSNQPQHFGDGTRLSIL.

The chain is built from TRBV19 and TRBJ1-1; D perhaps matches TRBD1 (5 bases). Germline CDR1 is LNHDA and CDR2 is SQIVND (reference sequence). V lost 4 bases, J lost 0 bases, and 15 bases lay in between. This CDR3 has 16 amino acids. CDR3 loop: CASSTGILGMNTEAFF. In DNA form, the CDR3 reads TGTGCCAGTAGTACAGGGATATTGGGGATGAACACTGAAGCTTTCTTT.

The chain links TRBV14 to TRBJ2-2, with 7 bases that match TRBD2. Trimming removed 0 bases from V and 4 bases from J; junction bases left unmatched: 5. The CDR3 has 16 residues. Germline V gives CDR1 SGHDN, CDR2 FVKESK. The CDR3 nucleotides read TGTGCCAGCAGCCAAGAGCGCGGGAGCATCACCGGGGAGCTGTTTTTT. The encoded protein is CASSQERGSITGELFF. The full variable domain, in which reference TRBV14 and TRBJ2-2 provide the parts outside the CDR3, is EAGVTQFPSHSVIEKGQTVTLRCDPISGHDNLYWYRRVMGKEIKFLLHFVKESKQDESGMPNNRFLAERTGGTYSTLKVQPAELEDSGVYFCASSQERGSITGELFFGEGSRLTVL.

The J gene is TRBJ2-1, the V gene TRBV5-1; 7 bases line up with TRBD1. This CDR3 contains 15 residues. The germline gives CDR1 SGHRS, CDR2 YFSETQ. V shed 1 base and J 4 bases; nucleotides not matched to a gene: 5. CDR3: CASSLTQGQYNEQFF. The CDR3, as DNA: TGCGCCAGCAGCTTGACCCAGGGACAGTACAATGAGCAGTTCTTC.

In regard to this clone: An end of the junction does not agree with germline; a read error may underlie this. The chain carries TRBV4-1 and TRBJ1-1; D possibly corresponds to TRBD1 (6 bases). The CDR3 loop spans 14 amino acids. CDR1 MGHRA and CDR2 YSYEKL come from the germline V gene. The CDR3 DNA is TGCGCCAGCAGCCAGGCAGGGGTGAACACTGAAGCCTTCTTT. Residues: CASSQAGVNTEAFF.

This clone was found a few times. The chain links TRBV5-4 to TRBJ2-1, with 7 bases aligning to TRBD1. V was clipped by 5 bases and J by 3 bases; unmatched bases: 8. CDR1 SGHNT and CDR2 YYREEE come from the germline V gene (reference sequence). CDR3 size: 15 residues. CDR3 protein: CASRLGTDYYNEQFF. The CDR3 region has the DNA TGTGCCAGCAGACTCGGGACAGACTACTACAATGAGCAGTTCTTC. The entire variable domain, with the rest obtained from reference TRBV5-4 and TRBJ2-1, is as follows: ETGVTQSPTHLIKTRGQQVTLRCSSQSGHNTVSWYQQALGQGPQFIFQYYREEENGRGNFPPRFSGLQFPNYSSELNVNALELDDSALYLCASRLGTDYYNEQFFGPGTRLTVL.

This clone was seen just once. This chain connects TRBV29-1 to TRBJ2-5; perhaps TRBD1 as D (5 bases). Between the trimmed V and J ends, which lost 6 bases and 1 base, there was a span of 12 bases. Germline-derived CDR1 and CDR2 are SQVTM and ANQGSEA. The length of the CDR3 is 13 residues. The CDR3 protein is CSVGRALQETQYF. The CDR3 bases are TGCAGCGTAGGCAGGGCCCTCCAAGAGACCCAGTACTTC.

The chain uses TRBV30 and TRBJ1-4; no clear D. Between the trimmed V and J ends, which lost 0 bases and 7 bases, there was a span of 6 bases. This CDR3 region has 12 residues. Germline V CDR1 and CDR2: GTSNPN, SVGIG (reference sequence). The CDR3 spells CAWSVFGEKLFF. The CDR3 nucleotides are TGTGCCTGGAGTGTATTCGGTGAAAAACTGTTTTTT.

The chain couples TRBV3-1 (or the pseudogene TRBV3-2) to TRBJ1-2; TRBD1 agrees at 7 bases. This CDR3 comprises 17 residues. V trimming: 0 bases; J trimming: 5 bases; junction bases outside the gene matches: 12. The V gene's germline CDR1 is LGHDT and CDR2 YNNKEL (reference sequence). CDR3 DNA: TGTGCCAGCAGCCAAGAGGTTGTAAGTGGACAGGTATATGGCTACACCTTC. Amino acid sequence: CASSQEVVSGQVYGYTF.

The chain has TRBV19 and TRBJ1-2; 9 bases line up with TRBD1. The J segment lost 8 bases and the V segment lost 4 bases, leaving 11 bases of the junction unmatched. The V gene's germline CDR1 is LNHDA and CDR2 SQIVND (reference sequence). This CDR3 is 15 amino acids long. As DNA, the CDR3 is TGTGCCAGTAGTACGATACAGGGGGCTTTGGGGGGCTACACCTTC. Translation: CASSTIQGALGGYTF.

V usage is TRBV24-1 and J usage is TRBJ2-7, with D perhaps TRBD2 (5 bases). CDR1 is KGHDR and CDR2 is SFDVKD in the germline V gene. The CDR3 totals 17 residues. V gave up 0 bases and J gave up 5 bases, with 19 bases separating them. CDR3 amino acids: CATSDLILGGSINEQYF. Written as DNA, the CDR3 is TGTGCCACCAGTGATTTGATTCTAGGCGGGTCTATCAACGAGCAGTACTTC.

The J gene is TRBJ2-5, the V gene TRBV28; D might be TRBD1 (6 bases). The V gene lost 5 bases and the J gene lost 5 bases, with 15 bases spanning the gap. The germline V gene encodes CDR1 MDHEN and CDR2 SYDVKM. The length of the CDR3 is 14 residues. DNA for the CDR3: TGTGCCAGCAGTCCGCAGACAGGAAGTGAGACCCAGTACTTC. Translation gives CASSPQTGSETQYF.